The 3 T cell receptor beta chains below were found in one sample sequenced in a study of cytotoxic CD8 clonotypes in ibrutinib-treated CLL. Some clones are missing from TCRdb's copy, which holds only in-frame ones; the method was immunoSEQ multiplex PCR. The sample has about 160,000 clones, about 88% seen once. The sequenced sample was PBMCs, obtained at disease progression, from a patient treated with ibrutinib. All receptors come from a human donor with chronic lymphocytic leukemia.

This chain connects TRBV18 to TRBJ2-5; perhaps TRBD2 as D (6 bases). CDR3 size: 13 residues. Germline V gene sequence: CDR1 KGHSH, CDR2 LQKENI. V was cut by 8 bases and J by 4 bases, with 14 bases left in between. CDR3 sequence reads: CASLPEGRETQYF. CDR3 DNA sequence: TGTGCCAGCCTTCCGGAGGGGCGAGAGACCCAGTACTTC.

The chain combines TRBV27 with TRBJ2-1; TRBD2 matches 13 bases. Germline lookup yields CDR1 MNHEY and CDR2 SMNVEV (reference sequence). Trimming took 5 bases from V and 8 from J; bases not matched to a gene: 6. This CDR3 is built from 15 residues. The chain's CDR3 is CASSPRTSGSHEQFF. The DNA for the CDR3 is TGTGCCAGCAGTCCCCGGACTAGCGGGAGCCATGAGCAGTTCTTC.

The CDR3 sequence: CASSLDLKNTGELFF. CDR3 DNA sequence: TGCGCCAGCAGCTTGGATCTGAAGAACACCGGGGAGCTGTTTTTT. This chain joins TRBV5-1 and TRBJ2-2; no firm D call. Germline loops: CDR1 SGHRS, CDR2 YFSETQ. The V gene lost 0 bases and the J gene lost 1 base, with 7 bases spanning the gap. CDR3 length equals 15 residues.